The sample holds many counts of the clone carrying this T cell receptor (beta chain). The antigen remains undetermined. The data are from a study of identical twins. TCRdb redid the calling of the 5' RACE reads with MiXCR, one entry per CDR3 protein. The sample includes just under 650,000 distinct CDR3 sequences, roughly 7.1% seen only once; the top ten take 1.5% to 2%. Study-wide points: Cross-sectional statistical analysis was relied on for the conclusions, without the same donors being followed. Excess sharing between twins was weaker in beta out-of-frame sequences.

CDR3 length: 14 amino acids. The ends were cut back, 2 bases at V and 2 bases at J, with 10 bases in the middle. CDR1 and CDR2 from the germline V gene are MNHEY and SVGEGT. The data also belong to a second study, concerning yellow fever vaccine responses in identical twins.

The genes are TRBV6-2 or TRBV6-3 and TRBJ2-7; tentative D call: TRBD1 (5 bases). The sequencing input was PBMCs. The origin of this receptor is a woman aged 18-29 years in good health. This CDR3 reads CASSYPTATYEQYF. CDR3 nucleotide sequence: TGTGCCAGCAGTTACCCGACAGCAACCTACGAGCAGTACTTC.